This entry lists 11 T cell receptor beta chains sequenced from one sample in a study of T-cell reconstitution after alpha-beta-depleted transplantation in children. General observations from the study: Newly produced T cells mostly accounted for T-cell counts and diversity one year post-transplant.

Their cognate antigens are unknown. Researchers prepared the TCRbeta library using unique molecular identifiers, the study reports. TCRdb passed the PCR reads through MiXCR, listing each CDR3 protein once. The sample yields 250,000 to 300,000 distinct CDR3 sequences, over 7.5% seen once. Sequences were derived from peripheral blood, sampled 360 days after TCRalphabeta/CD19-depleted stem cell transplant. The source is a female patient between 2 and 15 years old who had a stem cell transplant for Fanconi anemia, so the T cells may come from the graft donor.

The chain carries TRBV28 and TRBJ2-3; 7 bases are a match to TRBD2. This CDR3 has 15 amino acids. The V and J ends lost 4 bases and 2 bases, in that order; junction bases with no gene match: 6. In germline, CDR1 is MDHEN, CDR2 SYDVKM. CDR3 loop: CASSSRGDHTDTQYF. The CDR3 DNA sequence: TGTGCCAGCAGTTCCCGGGGGGACCACACAGATACGCAGTATTTT.

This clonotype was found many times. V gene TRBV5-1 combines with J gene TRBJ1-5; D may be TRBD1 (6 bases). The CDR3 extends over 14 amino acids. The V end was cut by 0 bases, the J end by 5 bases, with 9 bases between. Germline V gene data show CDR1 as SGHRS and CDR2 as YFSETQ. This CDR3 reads CASSLGGADQPQHF. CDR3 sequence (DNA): TGCGCCAGCAGCTTGGGGGGGGCTGATCAGCCCCAGCATTTT.

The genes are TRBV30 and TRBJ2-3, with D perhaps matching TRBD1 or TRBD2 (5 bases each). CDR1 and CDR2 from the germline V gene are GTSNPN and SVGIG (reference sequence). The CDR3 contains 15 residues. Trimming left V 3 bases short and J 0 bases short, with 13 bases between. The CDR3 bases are TGTGCCTGGAGGGGGGTACAAGTTAGCACAGATACGCAGTATTTT. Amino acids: CAWRGVQVSTDTQYF.

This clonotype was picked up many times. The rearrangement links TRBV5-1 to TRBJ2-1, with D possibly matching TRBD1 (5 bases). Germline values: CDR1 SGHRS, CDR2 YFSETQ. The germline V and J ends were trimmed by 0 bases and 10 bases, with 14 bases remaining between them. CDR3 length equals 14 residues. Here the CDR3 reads CASSLGGPPWEQFF. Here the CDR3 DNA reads TGCGCCAGCAGCTTGGGGGGCCCACCATGGGAGCAGTTCTTC.

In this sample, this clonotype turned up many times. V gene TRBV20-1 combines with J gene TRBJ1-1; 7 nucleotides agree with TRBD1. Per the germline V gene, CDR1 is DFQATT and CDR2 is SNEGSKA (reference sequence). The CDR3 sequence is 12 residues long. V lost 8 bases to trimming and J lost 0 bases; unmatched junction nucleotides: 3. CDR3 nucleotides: TGCAGTCGAGGGGGCATGAACACTGAAGCTTTCTTT. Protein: CSRGGMNTEAFF.

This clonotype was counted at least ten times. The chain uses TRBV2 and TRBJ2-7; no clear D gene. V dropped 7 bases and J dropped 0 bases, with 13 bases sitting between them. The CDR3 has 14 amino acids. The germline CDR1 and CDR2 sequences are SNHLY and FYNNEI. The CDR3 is CASTVGRSSYEQYF. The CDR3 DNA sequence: TGTGCCAGCACTGTAGGACGAAGCTCCTACGAGCAGTACTTC.

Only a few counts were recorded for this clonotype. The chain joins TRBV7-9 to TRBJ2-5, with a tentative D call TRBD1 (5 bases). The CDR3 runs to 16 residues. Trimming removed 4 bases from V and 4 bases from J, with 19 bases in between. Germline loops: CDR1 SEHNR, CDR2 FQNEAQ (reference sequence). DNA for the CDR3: TGTGCCAGCAGCTGGGTAAACCCTAGGGGTAGAGAGACCCAGTACTTC. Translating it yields CASSWVNPRGRETQYF.

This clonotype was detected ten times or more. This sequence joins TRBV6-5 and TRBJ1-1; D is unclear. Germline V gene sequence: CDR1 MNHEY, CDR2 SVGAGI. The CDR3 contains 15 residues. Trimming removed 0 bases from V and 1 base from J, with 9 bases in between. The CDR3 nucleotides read TGTGCCAGCAGTTACTCCCCCACCGAGAACACTGAAGCTTTCTTT. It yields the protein CASSYSPTENTEAFF.

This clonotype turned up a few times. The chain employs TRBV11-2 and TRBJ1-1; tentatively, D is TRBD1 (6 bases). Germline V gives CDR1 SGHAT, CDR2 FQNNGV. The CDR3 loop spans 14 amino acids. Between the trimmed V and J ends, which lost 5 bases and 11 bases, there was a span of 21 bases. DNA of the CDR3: TGTGCCAGCAGCCCGGACAGTCGGTATTGGTGGGCTTTCTTT. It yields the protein CASSPDSRYWWAFF.

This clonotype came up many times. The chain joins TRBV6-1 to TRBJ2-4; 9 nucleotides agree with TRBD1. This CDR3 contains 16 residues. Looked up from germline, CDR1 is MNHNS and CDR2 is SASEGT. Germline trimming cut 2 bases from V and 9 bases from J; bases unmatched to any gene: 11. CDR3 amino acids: CASSENTGTGNSIQYF. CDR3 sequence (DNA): TGTGCCAGCAGTGAAAATACTGGGACAGGGAATAGCATTCAGTACTTC.

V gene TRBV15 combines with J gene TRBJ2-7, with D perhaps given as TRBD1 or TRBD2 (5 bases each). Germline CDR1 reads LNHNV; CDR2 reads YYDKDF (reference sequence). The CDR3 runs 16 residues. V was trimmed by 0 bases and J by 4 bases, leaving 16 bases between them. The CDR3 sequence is CATSRDLLTRGYEQYF. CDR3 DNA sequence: TGTGCCACCAGCAGAGATCTTTTAACGAGGGGATACGAGCAGTACTTC.